A single sample is the source of the 25 T cell receptor beta chains below, sequenced in a study of blood T cells in healthy people across ages. A second PCR, run for about 7 to 11 cycles, used a sample-barcoded 5' primer plus a J-beta primer mix. TCRdb ran MiXCR on the 5' RACE reads and lists one entry per CDR3 protein. The data show just under 750,000 distinct CDR3 sequences, with 22% seen just once and 22% held by the top ten. Sequencing input: blood. Receptors were obtained from a man aged 65-85 years in good health.

The chain uses TRBV20-1 and TRBJ1-2; the D gene is possibly TRBD1 (6 bases). The CDR3 totals 14 residues. Trimming removed 3 bases at V and 2 bases at J, with 13 bases between. Germline V gives CDR1 DFQATT, CDR2 SNEGSKA (reference sequence). CDR3 in DNA: TGCAGTGCTAGCGGGGGCTCCCTAAACTATGGCTACACCTTC. This translates into CSASGGSLNYGYTF.

The genes are TRBV10-3 and TRBJ2-5; weak D call: TRBD1 (6 bases). V was trimmed by 2 bases and J by 3 bases, leaving 7 bases between them. Germline CDR1 is ENHRY and CDR2 is SYGVKD. The CDR3 totals 13 residues. CDR3 in amino acids: CAISEGTKETQYF. In nucleotides, the CDR3 is TGTGCCATCAGTGAGGGGACAAAAGAGACCCAGTACTTC.

The chain is built from TRBV6-6 and TRBJ2-7, with 8 bases lining up with TRBD1. The J call may not be correct, given that the DNA end is closer to TRBJ2-1. Per the germline V gene, CDR1 is MNHNY and CDR2 is SVGAGI (reference sequence). This CDR3 is 15 amino acids long. CDR3 residues: CASRQSNTGGNEQFF. In DNA form, the CDR3 reads TGTGCCAGCAGGCAATCTAATACAGGGGGCAATGAGCAGTTCTTC.

This clonotype has just a few counts. The genes are TRBV2 and TRBJ2-3, with TRBD1 identical over 11 bases. CDR1 is SNHLY and CDR2 is FYNNEI in the germline V gene. The CDR3 length is 14 residues. Trimming took 10 bases from V and 6 from J; bases not matched to a gene: 9. The CDR3 here is CATDGQGAWDTQYF. CDR3 coding DNA: TGTGCCACTGACGGACAGGGGGCGTGGGATACGCAGTATTTT. The variable domain in full, with the rest retrieved from reference TRBV2 and TRBJ2-3, is EPEVTQTPSHQVTQMGQEVILRCVPISNHLYFYWYRQILGQKVEFLVSFYNNEISEKSEIFDDQFSVERPDGSNFTLKIRSTKLEDSAMYFCATDGQGAWDTQYFGPGTRLTVL.

This clonotype turned up a few times. The junction departs from the called germline gene at one end, perhaps through a read error. V and J are TRBV5-1 and TRBJ2-3; the match to TRBD2 covers 8 bases. This CDR3 contains 16 residues. Germline V CDR1 and CDR2: SGHRS, YFSETQ. The CDR3 region has the DNA TGCGCCAGCAGCCTTGGCGGGGGGCCCCGCACGGATACGCAGTATTTT. Protein: CASSLGGGPRTDTQYF.

This chain connects TRBV21-1 to TRBJ2-1; TRBD2, the table's D call, lacks a check against the DNA. TRBV21-1 is labeled a pseudogene. The CDR3 spans 14 residues. The CDR3 DNA reads as TGTGCCAGCAACAAGAGCCGGGACTCAAATGAGCAGTTCTTC. Amino acids: CASNKSRDSNEQFF.

There are many counts of this clonotype. The genes are TRBV7-6 and TRBJ2-7; D might be TRBD1 or TRBD2, each matching 6 bases. Per the germline V gene, CDR1 is SGHVS and CDR2 is FNYEAQ. The CDR3 is made up of 12 amino acids. The CDR3, as DNA: TGTGGAGGGGGGACGGCTGTGGGGAAGCAGTACTTC. This gives the protein CGGGTAVGKQYF.

Details on this clonotype: One end of the junction fails to match germline, which may point to a read error. V gene TRBV7-8 combines with J gene TRBJ2-4; a weak D match, TRBD1 (5 bases). CDR1 is SGHVS and CDR2 is FQNEAQ in the germline V gene. The length of the CDR3 is 15 residues. The chain's CDR3 is CASSQQGLAKNIQHF. CDR3 coding DNA: TGTGCCAGCAGCCAGCAGGGATTAGCCAAAAACATTCAGCACTTC.

This clonotype was recorded a few times. The gene calls are TRBV4-1 and TRBJ1-5, with TRBD1 identical over 8 bases. Germline trimming cut 0 bases from V and 2 bases from J; bases unmatched to any gene: 6. The germline V gene encodes CDR1 MGHRA and CDR2 YSYEKL. The CDR3 consists of 17 residues. CDR3 in amino acids: CASSQDETGEGNQPQHF. The CDR3 coding sequence is TGCGCCAGCAGCCAAGATGAGACAGGGGAGGGCAATCAGCCCCAGCATTTT.

V is TRBV5-1 and J is TRBJ2-2, with D unclear. This CDR3 has 13 amino acids. V was cut by 4 bases and J by 6 bases, with 10 bases left in between. CDR1 SGHRS and CDR2 YFSETQ come from the germline V gene. The CDR3 nucleotides are TGCGCCAGCAGCGAAACCGGACCCGGGGAGCTGTTTTTT. The encoded protein is CASSETGPGELFF.

The chain combines TRBV7-2 with TRBJ2-2, with 12 bases aligning to TRBD2. The J segment lost 7 bases and the V segment lost 0 bases, leaving 3 bases of the junction unmatched. There are 16 residues in the CDR3. The germline CDR1 and CDR2 sequences are SGHTA and FQGNSA. CDR3 DNA: TGTGCCAGCAGCTTAGCGGCTAGCGGGAGGGTCGGGGAGCTGTTTTTT. It encodes CASSLAASGRVGELFF.

As regards this clonotype: Because the CDR3 is missing its conserved closing phenylalanine or tryptophan, this is likely a read error. V usage is TRBV14 and J usage is TRBJ1-2, with D possibly TRBD1 on 6 matching bases. The CDR3 runs 14 residues. V lost 1 base and J 4 bases, leaving 10 bases between the germline ends. Germline V CDR1 and CDR2: SGHDN, FVKESK. The CDR3 loop reads CASSQGLQGYGYTS. The CDR3 region has the DNA TGTGCCAGCAGCCAAGGGTTACAGGGCTATGGCTACACCTCC.

This clonotype was recorded a few times. The gene calls are TRBV5-1 and TRBJ1-2; a weak D match, TRBD1 (5 bases). The germline V and J ends were trimmed by 7 bases and 6 bases, with 19 bases remaining between them. CDR1 and CDR2 (germline): SGHRS, YFSETQ. There are 14 residues in the CDR3. The CDR3 is CASQESGQGHGYTF. CDR3 coding DNA: TGCGCCAGCCAGGAGAGTGGGCAGGGCCATGGCTACACCTTC.

Concerning this clonotype: Relative to the germline gene, one junction end is altered; a read error may explain this. V gene TRBV18 combines with J gene TRBJ1-4; D is uncertain. The CDR3 consists of 15 residues. The germline gives CDR1 KGHSH, CDR2 LQKENI. Written as DNA, the CDR3 is TGTGCCAGCTCCCCCGGGATTGGGGAGGATGAAAAACCGTTTTTT. Its protein product is CASSPGIGEDEKPFF. Complete variable domain (other parts from reference TRBV18 and TRBJ1-4): NAGVMQNPRHLVRRRGQEARLRCSPMKGHSHVYWYRQLPEEGLKFMVYLQKENIIDESGMPKERFSAEFPKEGPSILRIQQVVRGDSAAYFCASSPGIGEDEKPFFGSGTQLSVL.

V usage is TRBV6-2 or TRBV6-3 and J usage is TRBJ2-5; TRBD2 agrees at 8 bases. Matching the DNA end better, TRBJ2-7 makes the J call doubtful. In germline, CDR1 is MNHEY, CDR2 SVGEGT. The CDR3 runs 13 residues. The CDR3 DNA sequence: TGTGCCAGCAAAGGACTAGCACCAGACGAGCAGTACTTC. As protein: CASKGLAPDEQYF.

This clonotype has only a few counts. The rearrangement uses TRBV7-9 and TRBJ2-3; D could derive from TRBD1 or TRBD2 (5 bases each). This CDR3 is 15 amino acids long. Germline CDR1 and CDR2: SEHNR and FQNEAQ (reference sequence). With 6 bases removed from V and 2 bases from J, the gap between germline ends came to 15 bases. CDR3 DNA: TGTGCCAGCAGACCAGATCTGGGGGTCACAGATACGCAGTATTTT. This sequence encodes CASRPDLGVTDTQYF.

The sample holds a few counts of this clonotype. The CDR3, as DNA: TGTGCCAGCAGCTATGACAGTCTCTACAATGAGCAGTTCTTC. Protein sequence: CASSYDSLYNEQFF. This chain connects TRBV27 to TRBJ2-1; maybe TRBD1 (5 bases). V was trimmed by 6 bases and J by 3 bases, leaving 12 bases between them. Germline-derived CDR1 and CDR2 are MNHEY and SMNVEV (reference sequence). This CDR3 is built from 14 residues.

The chain has TRBV29-1 and TRBJ1-2; tentatively, D is TRBD1 (6 bases). The CDR3 runs to 14 residues. With 3 bases removed from V and 4 bases from J, the gap between germline ends came to 15 bases. From germline, CDR1 is SQVTM and CDR2 ANQGSEA. The chain's CDR3 is CSVDREGGGYGYTF. The DNA for the CDR3 is TGCAGCGTTGACCGGGAGGGGGGCGGCTATGGCTACACCTTC.

This clonotype was detected a few times. The chain employs TRBV18 and TRBJ1-5; possibly TRBD1 for D (5 bases). The germline V and J ends were trimmed by 1 base and 7 bases, with 14 bases remaining between them. This CDR3 is 15 amino acids long. Looked up from germline, CDR1 is KGHSH and CDR2 is LQKENI. The CDR3 bases are TGTGCCAGCTCACCACAAAGGGGCGCGGAGCAGCCCCAGCATTTT. Its translation is CASSPQRGAEQPQHF.

This chain joins TRBV11-3 and TRBJ2-1; 10 positions agree with TRBD2. Germline lookup yields CDR1 SGHNT and CDR2 YENEEA. V lost 1 base to trimming and J lost 7 bases; unmatched junction nucleotides: 7. This CDR3 is built from 16 residues. DNA for the CDR3: TGTGCCAGCAGCTTAGGGGCTAGCGGGAGAGCAAATGAGCAGTTCTTC. It encodes CASSLGASGRANEQFF.

The table lists this clonotype with a few counts. V usage is TRBV3-1 and J usage is TRBJ2-1; the match to TRBD1 covers 9 bases. CDR3 size: 15 residues. The V and J ends lost 3 bases and 5 bases, in that order; junction bases with no gene match: 5. Germline assignment: CDR1 LGHDT and CDR2 YNNKEL (reference sequence). This CDR3 is CASSHTGTGNNEQFF. The CDR3 DNA reads TGTGCCAGCAGCCACACCGGGACAGGGAACAATGAGCAGTTCTTC.

The chain uses TRBV29-1 and TRBJ1-1; TRBD1 is a possible D gene (6 bases). V lost 7 bases and J 2 bases, leaving 14 bases between the germline ends. The CDR3 runs 13 residues. From germline, CDR1 is SQVTM and CDR2 ANQGSEA. The CDR3 sequence is CSGGGRGNTEAFF. As DNA, the CDR3 is TGCAGCGGGGGGGGCAGGGGCAACACTGAAGCTTTCTTT.

This chain uses TRBV24-1 with TRBJ2-3; the D is unclear. Germline values: CDR1 KGHDR, CDR2 SFDVKD. The CDR3 runs to 13 residues. Trimming stripped 2 bases from V and 4 bases from J, with 6 bases between. CDR3 nucleotides: TGTGCCACCAGTGATTACGCGGCAGATACGCAGTATTTT. Translated, it gives CATSDYAADTQYF.

Concerning this clonotype: A clone one base away is much larger, so this may be a read error. The V call is TRBV6-1, the J call TRBJ1-1; maybe TRBD1 (6 bases). The germline CDR1 and CDR2 sequences are MNHNS and SASEGT. The CDR3 is made up of 13 amino acids. Trimming took off 0 bases at V and 8 bases at J, with 10 bases between the two ends. CDR3 nucleotide sequence: TGTGCCAGCAGTGAAGCGCTTGACAGGGAAGCTTTCTTT. This sequence encodes CASSEALDREAFF.

This clonotype was seen only a few times. The chain recombines TRBV19 with TRBJ2-7; 16 bases match TRBD2. The assigned J gene may be wrong: the sequence end matches TRBJ2-1 better. CDR1 and CDR2 (germline): LNHDA, SQIVND (reference sequence). This CDR3 has 16 residues. The CDR3 DNA sequence: TGTGCCACAAAGGGACTAGCGGGAGGGCGATACAATGAGCAGTTCTTC. This codes for CATKGLAGGRYNEQFF.